This passage covers 3 T cell receptor beta chains from one sample sequenced in a study of OX40 agonist ivuxolimab in advanced cancers. The library relied on the immunoSEQ multiplex PCR assay. Sourced from immuneACCESS, this table was stored by TCRdb with only in-frame sequences that have V and J called. A share of the clones is absent; for the studies checked, an unresolved V gene accounts for under half, and the remainder has no known explanation. The sample data list tens of thousands of clones, and about 88% of these were observed just once. About an eighth of the sample goes to the ten largest clones. This specimen consisted of CD4+ or CD8+ T cells sorted from blood, obtained in a trial of the OX40 agonist ivuxolimab. The receptors come from an adult with an advanced solid tumor such as melanoma, head and neck, liver or kidney cancer.

The chain joins TRBV29-1 to TRBJ1-2; D gene unclear. Trimming took 6 bases from V and 2 from J, leaving 10 bases between them. Germline CDR1 and CDR2: SQVTM and ANQGSEA. The CDR3 consists of 12 residues. CDR3 sequence (DNA): TGCAGCGTAGAACGGAGAAACTATGGCTACACCTTC. Encoded protein: CSVERRNYGYTF.

The chain recombines TRBV19 with TRBJ2-2; no clear D gene. Germline V lookup: CDR1 LNHDA, CDR2 SQIVND (reference sequence). CDR3 length: 20 residues. Trimming pared 9 bases from V and 3 bases from J, leaving 32 bases between. CDR3 in amino acids: CASPLSSPSPRREDTGELFF. CDR3 sequence (DNA): TGTGCCAGCCCACTCAGCTCCCCCTCGCCTAGAAGAGAGGACACCGGGGAGCTGTTTTTT.

V and J are TRBV7-9 and TRBJ1-1; TRBD1 matches at 8 bases. J gave up 0 bases and V 2 bases, and 8 bases lay outside the gene matches. The V gene's germline CDR1 is SEHNR and CDR2 FQNEAQ (reference sequence). The length of the CDR3 is 17 residues. The CDR3 DNA reads as TGTGCCAGCAGCTTATGGCCCAGGGGGCGGTTGAACACTGAAGCTTTCTTT. This gives the protein CASSLWPRGRLNTEAFF.